This T cell receptor beta chain was recovered during a study of T cells after yellow fever vaccination. The CDR3 runs 12 residues. Trimming took 5 bases from V and 9 from J, leaving 13 bases between them. CDR1 and CDR2 (germline): SNHLY, FYNNEI. One entry per CDR3 protein results from TCRdb running MiXCR on the 5' RACE reads. The data show approximately 61,000 distinct CDR3 sequences, more than 5.5% seen once. The clonotype originates from a young man who received the YFV17D yellow fever vaccine. The chain combines TRBV2 with TRBJ2-5, with TRBD1 as a possible D gene (5 bases). This specimen was CD8+ T cells sorted from PBMCs, taken on the day of the first yellow fever vaccination. In DNA, the CDR3 is TGTGCCAGCAGTTCAGGGTCTACGGCCCAGTACTTC. Translation: CASSSGSTAQYF. The full variable domain, in which reference TRBV2 and TRBJ2-5 provide the parts outside the CDR3, is EPEVTQTPSHQVTQMGQEVILRCVPISNHLYFYWYRQILGQKVEFLVSFYNNEISEKSEIFDDQFSVERPDGSNFTLKIRSTKLEDSAMYFCASSSGSTAQYFGPGTRLLVL.